This note documents a single T cell receptor (beta chain) sequence. Its antigen is not known. This sample stems from a study of brain T cells in children with intractable seizures. Study observations and caveats: Clones missing pre-surgery may reflect undersampling of that blood sample.

Time point indicated: blood from clinic visit 5 months post-surgery; TSC patient then seizure free. Sequencing was limited to surgery cases with top T cell transcript signatures in brain tissue. The CDR3 consists of 12 residues. Germline lookup yields CDR1 SGDLS and CDR2 YYNGEE. Trimming removed 0 bases from V and 5 bases from J, with 6 bases in between. Profiling relied on immunoSEQ multiplex PCR, and the TCRdb table lists in-frame clones only, not all of them. This repertoire shows around 340,000 clones, more than 85% found once; its top ten account for approximately 5%. Sample: peripheral blood, taken approximately 5 months after surgery. The chain combines TRBV9 with TRBJ2-7, with no clear D. The receptor was derived from a boy younger than two with tuberous sclerosis and intractable seizures. The CDR3 DNA sequence: TGTGCCAGCAGCGTAGGCCAGAACGAGCAGTACTTC. Translating gives CASSVGQNEQYF.